The 13 T cell receptor beta chains given below trace back to one sample, sequenced in a study of blood T cells in healthy people across ages. Primers used in a second PCR of about 7 to 12 cycles were a sample-barcoded 5' primer and a J-beta primer mix. TCRdb ran MiXCR on the 5' RACE reads and lists one entry per CDR3 protein. The table records roughly 900,000 distinct CDR3 sequences, about 30% of them present only once. What was sequenced was blood. Receptors were obtained from a woman aged 80 or over in good health.

This clonotype has more than one count but fewer than ten. This chain joins TRBV6-6 and TRBJ2-1; the match to TRBD1 covers 7 bases. Germline CDR1 and CDR2: MNHNY and SVGAGI (reference sequence). The V segment lost 8 bases and the J segment 4 bases; nucleotides outside the gene matches: 8. The CDR3 totals 14 residues. The CDR3 coding sequence is TGTGCCAGCCAAGAGGGACAGAGTTACAATGAGCAGTTCTTC. This translates into CASQEGQSYNEQFF.

This clonotype turned up a few times. The chain links TRBV12-3 or TRBV12-4 to TRBJ1-5; TRBD1 matches at 9 bases. The CDR3 sequence is 15 residues long. The ends lost 7 bases at V and 3 bases at J; junction bases unmatched: 7. CDR3 sequence: CASTADRGNNQPQHF. The CDR3 DNA reads as TGTGCCAGCACCGCGGACAGGGGAAACAATCAGCCCCAGCATTTT.

This clonotype was counted only a few times. The chain couples TRBV27 to TRBJ1-6, with 8 bases that match TRBD1. Germline CDR1 reads MNHEY; CDR2 reads SMNVEV (reference sequence). The CDR3 consists of 17 residues. J was trimmed by 9 bases and V by 3 bases; bases with no gene match: 13. The CDR3 loop is CASSFLYRTGTPSPLHF. In DNA form, the CDR3 reads TGTGCCAGCAGTTTCCTTTACCGGACAGGGACGCCTTCACCCCTCCACTTT.

Only a few counts were recorded for this clonotype. The rearrangement links TRBV29-1 to TRBJ1-1; 8 nucleotides agree with TRBD1. V trimming: 6 bases; J trimming: 1 base; junction bases outside the gene matches: 4. CDR1 and CDR2 (germline): SQVTM, ANQGSEA. This CDR3 comprises 13 residues. The CDR3 here is CSVRGPGNTEAFF. The CDR3 nucleotides are TGCAGCGTCAGGGGGCCGGGGAACACTGAAGCTTTCTTT.

This clonotype was found many times. The gene calls are TRBV20-1 and TRBJ1-5; 8 nucleotides align to TRBD1. J gave up 3 bases and V 8 bases, and 9 bases lay outside the gene matches. The V gene's germline CDR1 is DFQATT and CDR2 SNEGSKA (reference sequence). CDR3 length equals 14 residues. The CDR3 bases are TGCAGTTCCGGACAGGGCTTAGTCAATCAGCCCCAGCATTTT. Translating gives CSSGQGLVNQPQHF.

The chain is built from TRBV6-2 or TRBV6-3 and TRBJ1-5; no firm D call. V lost 0 bases and J 3 bases, leaving 6 bases between the germline ends. This CDR3 is built from 14 residues. Germline V CDR1 and CDR2: MNHEY, SVGEGT. CDR3 DNA: TGTGCCAGCAGTTACTCAGATTACAATCAGCCCCAGCATTTT. This codes for CASSYSDYNQPQHF.

With regard to this clonotype: An end of the junction differs from the germline gene, which may be a read error. The V gene is TRBV5-1, the J gene TRBJ2-1, with TRBD1 matching over 8 bases. This CDR3 has 13 residues. Germline CDR1 and CDR2: SGHRS and YFSETQ. The CDR3 loop is CASKDRAYNGQFF. CDR3 sequence (DNA): TGCGCCAGCAAGGACAGGGCTTACAATGGGCAGTTCTTC.

Concerning this clonotype: This may stem from a read error, because a much larger clone lies one nucleotide away. The chain couples TRBV6-5 to TRBJ1-5; D uncertain. CDR1 is MNHEY and CDR2 is SVGAGI in the germline V gene. The CDR3 is 13 amino acids. Trimming cost V 4 bases and J 15 bases, with 19 bases left between them. CDR3 DNA: TGTGCCAGCAGTTCACACATGGCATCCCGGCCGCATTTT. Translated: CASSSHMASRPHF.

The rearrangement uses TRBV14 and TRBJ1-2; no clear D gene. The CDR3 loop spans 14 amino acids. The V end lost 0 bases, the J end lost 8 bases, and 13 bases lay between the germline ends. The V gene's germline CDR1 is SGHDN and CDR2 FVKESK. The CDR3 region has the DNA TGTGCCAGCAGCCAAGATCCCGGCCGTGGGGGCTACACCTTC. Protein: CASSQDPGRGGYTF. The full variable domain, completed using reference TRBV14 and TRBJ1-2, is EAGVTQFPSHSVIEKGQTVTLRCDPISGHDNLYWYRRVMGKEIKFLLHFVKESKQDESGMPNNRFLAERTGGTYSTLKVQPAELEDSGVYFCASSQDPGRGGYTFGSGTRLTVV.

This clonotype has a count of ten or more. This chain connects TRBV4-3 to TRBJ1-2; 9 positions match TRBD1. Trimming took 0 bases from V and 4 from J; bases not matched to a gene: 6. Germline V gives CDR1 LGHNA, CDR2 YSLEER. The CDR3 covers 16 residues. The CDR3 sequence: CASSQDPGQGSYGYTF. CDR3 bases: TGCGCCAGCAGCCAAGACCCGGGACAGGGTAGCTATGGCTACACCTTC.

This rearrangement joins TRBV7-2 to TRBJ2-2, with D perhaps matching TRBD2 (6 bases). The CDR3 has 16 amino acids. Deletions cut 2 bases from V and 7 bases from J, with 17 bases between. Germline loops: CDR1 SGHTA, CDR2 FQGNSA. Here the CDR3 reads CASSLSPGLAGGELFF. For the CDR3, the DNA is TGTGCCAGCAGCTTATCTCCGGGACTGGCGGGCGGGGAGCTGTTTTTT. The full variable domain, rest sourced from reference TRBV7-2 and TRBJ2-2, is GAGVSQSPSNKVTEKGKDVELRCDPISGHTALYWYRQSLGQGLEFLIYFQGNSAPDKSGLPSDRFSAERTGGSVSTLTIQRTQQEDSAVYLCASSLSPGLAGGELFFGEGSRLTVL.

In its sample, this clonotype was seen many times. The chain uses TRBV5-6 and TRBJ1-5, with D possibly being TRBD1 (6 bases). The CDR3 is 15 residues long. From germline, CDR1 is SGHDT and CDR2 YYEEEE. Trimming removed 1 base at V and 5 bases at J, with 13 bases between. CDR3 sequence: CASSLTGQTYQPQHF. For the CDR3, the DNA is TGTGCCAGCAGCTTGACGGGACAAACTTATCAGCCCCAGCATTTT.

As for this clonotype: A single base separates this from a much larger clone, so it may be a read error. V is TRBV4-1 and J is TRBJ2-3; no definite D call. The CDR3 has 12 residues. Looked up from germline, CDR1 is MGHRA and CDR2 is YSYEKL. CDR3 residues: CTSSQSGDTQYF. In DNA form, the CDR3 reads TGCACCAGCAGCCAGTCTGGGGATACGCAGTATTTT.